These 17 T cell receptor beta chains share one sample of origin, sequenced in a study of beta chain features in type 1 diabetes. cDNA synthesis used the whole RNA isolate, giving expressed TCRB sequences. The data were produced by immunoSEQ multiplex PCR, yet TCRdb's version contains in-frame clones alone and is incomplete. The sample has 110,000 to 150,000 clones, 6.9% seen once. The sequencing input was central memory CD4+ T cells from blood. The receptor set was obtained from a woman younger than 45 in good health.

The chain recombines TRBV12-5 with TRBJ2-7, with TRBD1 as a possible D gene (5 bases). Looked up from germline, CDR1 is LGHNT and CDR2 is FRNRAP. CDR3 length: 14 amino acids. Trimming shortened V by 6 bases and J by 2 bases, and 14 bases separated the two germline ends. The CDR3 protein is CASGKWGLPYEQYF. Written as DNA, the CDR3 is TGTGCTAGTGGCAAGTGGGGCCTTCCCTACGAGCAGTACTTC.

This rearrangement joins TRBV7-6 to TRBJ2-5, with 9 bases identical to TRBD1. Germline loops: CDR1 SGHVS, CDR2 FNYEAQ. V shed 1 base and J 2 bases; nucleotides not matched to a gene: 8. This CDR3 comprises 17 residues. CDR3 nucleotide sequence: TGTGCCAGCAGCTTAGAACCCCCGGGACAGGGACAAGAGACCCAGTACTTC. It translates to CASSLEPPGQGQETQYF.

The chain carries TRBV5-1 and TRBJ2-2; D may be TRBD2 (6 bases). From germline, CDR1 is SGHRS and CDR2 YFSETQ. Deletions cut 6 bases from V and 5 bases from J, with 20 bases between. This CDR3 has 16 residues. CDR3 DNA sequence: TGCGCCAGCACCCAGAGGGGTCCCGGGGGAACCGGGGAGCTGTTTTTT. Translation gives CASTQRGPGGTGELFF.

DNA of the CDR3: TGTGCCATCAGGGGGACAGGGGTTATGAACACTGAAGCTTTCTTT. Its protein is CAIRGTGVMNTEAFF. This chain connects TRBV10-3 to TRBJ1-1, with 10 bases fitting TRBD1. The junction had 4 bases not matched to a gene; V was cut back by 6 bases and J by 0 bases. The V gene's germline CDR1 is ENHRY and CDR2 SYGVKD. The CDR3 has 15 amino acids.

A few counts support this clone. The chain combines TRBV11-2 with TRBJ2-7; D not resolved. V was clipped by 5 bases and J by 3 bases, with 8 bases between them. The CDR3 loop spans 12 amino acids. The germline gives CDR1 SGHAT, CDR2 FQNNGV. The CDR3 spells CASSAPGYEQYF. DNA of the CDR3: TGTGCCAGCAGCGCCCCAGGCTACGAGCAGTACTTC. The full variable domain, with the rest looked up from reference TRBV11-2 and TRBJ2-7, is EAGVAQSPRYKIIEKRQSVAFWCNPISGHATLYWYQQILGQGPKLLIQFQNNGVVDDSQLPKDRFSAERLKGVDSTLKIQPAKLEDSAVYLCASSAPGYEQYFGPGTRLTVT.

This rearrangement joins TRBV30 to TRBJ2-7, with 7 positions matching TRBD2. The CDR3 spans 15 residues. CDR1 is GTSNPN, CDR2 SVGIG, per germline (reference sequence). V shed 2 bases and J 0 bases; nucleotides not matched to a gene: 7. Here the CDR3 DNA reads TGTGCCTGGAGTTTTGGGGGGGTTCTCTCCTACGAGCAGTACTTC. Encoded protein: CAWSFGGVLSYEQYF.

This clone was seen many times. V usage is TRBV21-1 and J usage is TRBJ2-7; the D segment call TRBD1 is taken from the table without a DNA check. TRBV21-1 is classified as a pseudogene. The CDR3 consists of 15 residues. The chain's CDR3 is CASSKVGQGYHEQYF. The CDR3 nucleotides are TGTGCCAGCAGCAAAGTCGGGCAGGGTTACCACGAGCAGTACTTC.

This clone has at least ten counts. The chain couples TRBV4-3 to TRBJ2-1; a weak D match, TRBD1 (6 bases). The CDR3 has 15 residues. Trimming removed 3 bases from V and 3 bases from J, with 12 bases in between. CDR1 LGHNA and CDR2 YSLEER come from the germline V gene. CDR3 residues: CASSHGGISYNEQFF. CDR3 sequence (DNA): TGCGCCAGCAGCCATGGGGGCATCAGCTACAATGAGCAGTTCTTC.

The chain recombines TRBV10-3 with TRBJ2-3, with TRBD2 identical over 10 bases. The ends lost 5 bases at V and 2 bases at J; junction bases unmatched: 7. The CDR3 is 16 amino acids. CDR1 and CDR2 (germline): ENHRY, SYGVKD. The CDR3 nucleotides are TGTGCCATCAGTTGGGGCGGGACTAGCGACACAGATACGCAGTATTTT. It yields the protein CAISWGGTSDTDTQYF.

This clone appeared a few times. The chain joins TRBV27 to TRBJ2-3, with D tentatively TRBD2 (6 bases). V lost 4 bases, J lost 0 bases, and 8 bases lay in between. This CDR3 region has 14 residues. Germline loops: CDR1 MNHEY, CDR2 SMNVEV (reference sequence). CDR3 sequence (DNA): TGTGCCAGCAGTTGGGACTCTAGCACAGATACGCAGTATTTT. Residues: CASSWDSSTDTQYF.

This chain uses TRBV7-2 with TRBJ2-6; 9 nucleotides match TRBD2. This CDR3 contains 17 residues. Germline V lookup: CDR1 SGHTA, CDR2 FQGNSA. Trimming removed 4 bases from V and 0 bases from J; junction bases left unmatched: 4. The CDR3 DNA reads TGTGCCAGCAGCTATCTAGCGGGAATCTCTGGGGCCAACGTCCTGACTTTC. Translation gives CASSYLAGISGANVLTF.

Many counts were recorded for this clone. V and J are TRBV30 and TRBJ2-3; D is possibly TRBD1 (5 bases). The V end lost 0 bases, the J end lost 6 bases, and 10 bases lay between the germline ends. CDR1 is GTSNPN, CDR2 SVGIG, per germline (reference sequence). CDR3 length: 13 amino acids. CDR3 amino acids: CAWSVRRADTQYF. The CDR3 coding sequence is TGTGCCTGGAGTGTACGCAGGGCGGATACGCAGTATTTT.

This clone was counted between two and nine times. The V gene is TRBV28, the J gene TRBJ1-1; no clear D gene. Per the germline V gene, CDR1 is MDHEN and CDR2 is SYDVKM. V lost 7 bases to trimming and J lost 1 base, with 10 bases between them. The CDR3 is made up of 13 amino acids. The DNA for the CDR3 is TGTGCCAGCACAGGACGGGAGAACACTGAAGCTTTCTTT. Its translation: CASTGRENTEAFF.

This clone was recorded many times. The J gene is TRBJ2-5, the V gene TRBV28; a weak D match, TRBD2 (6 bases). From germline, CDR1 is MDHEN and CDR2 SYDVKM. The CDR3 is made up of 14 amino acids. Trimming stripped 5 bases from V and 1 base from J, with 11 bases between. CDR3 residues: CASSKRVFQETQYF. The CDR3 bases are TGTGCCAGCAGTAAGCGGGTGTTCCAAGAGACCCAGTACTTC.

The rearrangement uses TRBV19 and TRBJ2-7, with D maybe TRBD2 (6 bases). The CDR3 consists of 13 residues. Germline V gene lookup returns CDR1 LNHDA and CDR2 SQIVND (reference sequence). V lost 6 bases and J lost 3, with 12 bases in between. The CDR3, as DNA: TGTGCCAGTAGCCGTTCCGGGAGCTACGAGCAGTACTTC. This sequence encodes CASSRSGSYEQYF.

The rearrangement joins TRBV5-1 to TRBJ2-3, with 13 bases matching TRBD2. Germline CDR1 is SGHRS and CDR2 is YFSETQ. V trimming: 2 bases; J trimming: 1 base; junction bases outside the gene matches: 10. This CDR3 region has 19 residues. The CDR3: CASSLWTSGRPGGTDTQYF. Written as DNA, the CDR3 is TGCGCCAGCAGCTTATGGACTAGCGGGAGACCCGGTGGCACAGATACGCAGTATTTT.

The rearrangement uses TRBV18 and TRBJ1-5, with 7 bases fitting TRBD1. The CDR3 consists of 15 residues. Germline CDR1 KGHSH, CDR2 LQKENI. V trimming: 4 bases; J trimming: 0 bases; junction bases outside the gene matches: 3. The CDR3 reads CASSQNRGSNQPQHF. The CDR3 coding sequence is TGTGCCAGCTCACAGAACAGGGGTAGCAATCAGCCCCAGCATTTT.